Listed here are 5 T cell receptor beta chains from one sample, sequenced in a study of CD8 T cells in Susac syndrome. RNA was extracted with the RNeasy kit, and a quantity of 0.5 to 1 ug was reverse transcribed using random hexamers. TCRdb fed the immunoSEQ multiplex PCR reads into MiXCR, producing one record per CDR3 protein. The sample consists of more than 85,000 distinct CDR3 sequences, roughly 94% of them appearing once. Input material: CD4+ T cells from PBMCs. Source of these receptors: a human donor with Susac syndrome.

This chain uses TRBV24-1 with TRBJ2-4; no firm D call. The CDR3 contains 11 residues. The V and J ends lost 8 bases and 7 bases respectively, with 8 bases between them. Per germline, CDR1 KGHDR and CDR2 SFDVKD. The CDR3 here is CATIHGNIQYF. Written as DNA, the CDR3 is TGTGCCACCATACACGGGAACATTCAGTACTTC.

The gene calls are TRBV9 and TRBJ1-3; D perhaps matches TRBD1 (5 bases). Per the germline V gene, CDR1 is SGDLS and CDR2 is YYNGEE. Trimming pared 4 bases from V and 8 bases from J, leaving 16 bases between. The CDR3 sequence is 14 residues long. The CDR3 DNA reads as TGTGCCAGCAGCTTCCCCGTACAGGTGGACACCATATATTTT. It codes for CASSFPVQVDTIYF.

V usage is TRBV19 and J usage is TRBJ1-6; perhaps TRBD1 as D (6 bases). CDR1 is LNHDA, CDR2 SQIVND, per germline (reference sequence). This CDR3 spans 13 amino acids. Deletions cut 9 bases from V and 6 bases from J, with 12 bases between. CDR3 coding DNA: TGTGCCAGCCGAACAGGGATTAATTCACCCCTCCACTTT. Its translation: CASRTGINSPLHF.

Here the CDR3 DNA reads TGTGCCAGCAGCCCTTGGACAGGGAAATATAGCAATCAGCCCCAGCATTTT. This translates into CASSPWTGKYSNQPQHF. The J gene is TRBJ1-5, the V gene TRBV3-1; 8 nucleotides agree with TRBD1. V lost 4 bases, J lost 0 bases, and 8 bases stayed unmatched. Per the germline V gene, CDR1 is LGHDT and CDR2 is YNNKEL (reference sequence). CDR3 length: 17 amino acids. The whole variable domain, filled in from reference TRBV3-1 and TRBJ1-5, reads DTAVSQTPKYLVTQMGNDKSIKCEQNLGHDTMYWYKQDSKKFLKIMFSYNNKELIINETVPNRFSPKSPDKAHLNLHINSLELGDSAVYFCASSPWTGKYSNQPQHFGDGTRLSIL.

This chain joins TRBV12-3 or TRBV12-4 and TRBJ2-5, with 7 bases fitting TRBD2. This CDR3 spans 15 amino acids. V lost 5 bases, J lost 4 bases, and 10 bases stayed unmatched. The CDR3 sequence: CASSAPGGRGETQYF. Written as DNA, the CDR3 is TGTGCCAGCAGTGCCCCGGGGGGACGGGGAGAGACCCAGTACTTC.